The present TCR beta chain was sequenced within a study of cytomegalovirus exposure and HLA in healthy donors. Germline V CDR1 and CDR2: SGHTA, FQGNSA. There are 14 residues in the CDR3. The ends lost 3 bases at V and 8 bases at J; junction bases unmatched: 9. The PCR made use of 60 Vbeta and 13 Jbeta primers. Sequencing was performed with immunoSEQ multiplex PCR; in TCRdb, only in-frame clones are kept and a portion is missing. The repertoire consists of 180,000 or so clones, with around 80% occurring once and the leading ten covering roughly 1.4%. The chain joins TRBV7-2 to TRBJ1-2; TRBD1 matches at 7 bases. This TCR was sampled from a man aged 18 to 29 in good health and CMV-seronegative. The sample comprised PBMCs. CDR3 protein: CASSFEGAGSGYTF. DNA for the CDR3: TGTGCCAGCAGCTTCGAGGGGGCGGGGAGCGGCTACACCTTC.